A selection of T cell receptor beta chains follows, all from one sample in a study of T cell responses to AZD1222 COVID-19 vaccine. The repertoire was sequenced with immunoSEQ multiplex PCR; TCRdb's copy has only in-frame clones and lacks some. Here the sample spans about 99,000 clones, approximately 86% being singletons. The sample here was peripheral blood, taken 28 days after the second dose of the MenACWY control vaccine. Receptors originate from an adult who received the MenACWY meningococcal vaccine as a control. CDR3s include the opening cysteine and the closing phenylalanine or tryptophan. Fields, in order: V gene, J gene, CDR3 protein.

v_call: TRBV7-2; j_call: TRBJ2-3; cdr3_aa: CASSPGLFADTQYF
v_call: TRBV28; j_call: TRBJ2-7; cdr3_aa: CASSSRVGYEQYF
v_call: TRBV7-9; j_call: TRBJ2-3; cdr3_aa: CASSPPIVGPITDTQYF
v_call: TRBV7-3; j_call: TRBJ2-3; cdr3_aa: CASSLMGQGGSTQYF
v_call: TRBV7-3; j_call: TRBJ2-4; cdr3_aa: CASRRDRGWLNIQYF
v_call: TRBV6-2/TRBV6-3; j_call: TRBJ2-7; cdr3_aa: CASSFASTYEQYF
v_call: TRBV5-1; j_call: TRBJ2-1; cdr3_aa: CASSRTGGYYNEQFF
v_call: TRBV30; j_call: TRBJ2-7; cdr3_aa: CAWSLGATYEQYF
v_call: TRBV7-2; j_call: TRBJ2-3; cdr3_aa: CASSLPVGLAETDTQYF
v_call: TRBV27; j_call: TRBJ2-3; cdr3_aa: CASSLGSYYTDTQYF
v_call: TRBV7-2; j_call: TRBJ1-5; cdr3_aa: CASSLVWNRDNQPQHF
v_call: TRBV5-8; j_call: TRBJ2-1; cdr3_aa: CASSPSTVAGIHEQFF
v_call: TRBV28; j_call: TRBJ1-1; cdr3_aa: CASMSGVNTEAFF
v_call: TRBV11-2; j_call: TRBJ2-7; cdr3_aa: CASSPNAFVASEQYF
v_call: TRBV7-6; j_call: TRBJ1-6; cdr3_aa: CASSLSGGNSPLHF
v_call: TRBV5-4; j_call: TRBJ1-2; cdr3_aa: CASSIDRGTLYGYTF
v_call: TRBV12-3/TRBV12-4; j_call: TRBJ2-2; cdr3_aa: CASSLEVFGELFF
v_call: TRBV9; j_call: TRBJ1-2; cdr3_aa: CASSLARGRLNYGYTF
v_call: TRBV7-2; j_call: TRBJ2-5; cdr3_aa: CASSFEGRETQYF
v_call: TRBV6-5; j_call: TRBJ1-1; cdr3_aa: CASSYEGRGTEAFF
v_call: TRBV28; j_call: TRBJ2-4; cdr3_aa: CASSSGTLAKNIQYF
v_call: TRBV19; j_call: TRBJ1-1; cdr3_aa: CASSNQGLAFF
v_call: TRBV6-6; j_call: TRBJ1-2; cdr3_aa: CASSPHPGQTGDGYTF
v_call: TRBV5-1; j_call: TRBJ1-6; cdr3_aa: CASSLAGDSPLHF
v_call: TRBV6-5; j_call: TRBJ2-1; cdr3_aa: CASSYARGSYNEQFF
v_call: TRBV19; j_call: TRBJ2-7; cdr3_aa: CASKGGLRAYREQYF
v_call: TRBV28; j_call: TRBJ1-3; cdr3_aa: CASSLGGAGNTIYF
v_call: TRBV12-3/TRBV12-4; j_call: TRBJ1-6; cdr3_aa: CASSRWGDFPLHF
v_call: TRBV28; j_call: TRBJ1-1; cdr3_aa: CASSFGQGMDEGTEAFF
v_call: TRBV6-6; j_call: TRBJ1-2; cdr3_aa: CASSSVDRMGGYTF
v_call: TRBV5-1; j_call: TRBJ2-1; cdr3_aa: CASSFGGGAGNEQFF
v_call: TRBV19; j_call: TRBJ2-2; cdr3_aa: CASSIDRITGELFF
v_call: TRBV7-2; j_call: TRBJ2-7; cdr3_aa: CASSSDRGHEQYF
v_call: TRBV28; j_call: TRBJ1-1; cdr3_aa: CASSSLMRGNTEAFF
v_call: TRBV11-2; j_call: TRBJ1-5; cdr3_aa: CASSLGLNQPQHF
v_call: TRBV4-3; j_call: TRBJ1-1; cdr3_aa: CASSQDLDVKGFWNTEAFF
v_call: TRBV2; j_call: TRBJ2-1; cdr3_aa: CASSPSYNEQFF
v_call: TRBV5-1; j_call: TRBJ1-1; cdr3_aa: CASSLYLNTEAFF
v_call: TRBV7-2; j_call: TRBJ1-1; cdr3_aa: CASSLGIRQVEAFF
v_call: TRBV21-1; j_call: TRBJ1-1; cdr3_aa: CASSGRDRGPWAFF
v_call: TRBV10-3; j_call: TRBJ2-1; cdr3_aa: CAIRGLKPGVFGGEQFF
v_call: TRBV11-2; j_call: TRBJ2-7; cdr3_aa: CASSSERGSSYEQYF
v_call: TRBV4-3; j_call: TRBJ2-7; cdr3_aa: CASSQVTSNEQYF
v_call: TRBV7-6; j_call: TRBJ2-7; cdr3_aa: CASSLADGYEQYF
v_call: TRBV3-1/TRBV3-2; j_call: TRBJ2-7; cdr3_aa: CASSPGTSGGYFEQYF
v_call: TRBV7-8; j_call: TRBJ1-6; cdr3_aa: CASSTGPGAYNSPLHF
v_call: TRBV3-1/TRBV3-2; j_call: TRBJ2-2; cdr3_aa: CASSQDRALTGELFF
v_call: TRBV9; j_call: TRBJ2-1; cdr3_aa: CASSVGPGQGSPNEQFF
v_call: TRBV7-2; j_call: TRBJ2-1; cdr3_aa: CASSTPPPSGVNNEQFF
v_call: TRBV10-2; j_call: TRBJ1-2; cdr3_aa: CASSRYRGPEANYGYTF
v_call: TRBV2; j_call: TRBJ2-3; cdr3_aa: CASSRGGTDTQYF
v_call: TRBV29-1; j_call: TRBJ1-1; cdr3_aa: CSVEGEGGAEAFF
v_call: TRBV14; j_call: TRBJ1-4; cdr3_aa: CASSQSHSAGEKLFF
v_call: TRBV5-1; j_call: TRBJ2-5; cdr3_aa: CASRAGVIQETQYF
v_call: TRBV19; j_call: TRBJ2-4; cdr3_aa: CASSIPGDPQNIQYF
v_call: TRBV19; j_call: TRBJ2-7; cdr3_aa: CASNDRGGEQYF
v_call: TRBV2; j_call: TRBJ2-7; cdr3_aa: CASTTFSEQYF
v_call: TRBV3-1/TRBV3-2; j_call: TRBJ2-5; cdr3_aa: CASKPGQGKKTQYF
v_call: TRBV9; j_call: TRBJ1-3; cdr3_aa: CASSDRESSGNTIYF